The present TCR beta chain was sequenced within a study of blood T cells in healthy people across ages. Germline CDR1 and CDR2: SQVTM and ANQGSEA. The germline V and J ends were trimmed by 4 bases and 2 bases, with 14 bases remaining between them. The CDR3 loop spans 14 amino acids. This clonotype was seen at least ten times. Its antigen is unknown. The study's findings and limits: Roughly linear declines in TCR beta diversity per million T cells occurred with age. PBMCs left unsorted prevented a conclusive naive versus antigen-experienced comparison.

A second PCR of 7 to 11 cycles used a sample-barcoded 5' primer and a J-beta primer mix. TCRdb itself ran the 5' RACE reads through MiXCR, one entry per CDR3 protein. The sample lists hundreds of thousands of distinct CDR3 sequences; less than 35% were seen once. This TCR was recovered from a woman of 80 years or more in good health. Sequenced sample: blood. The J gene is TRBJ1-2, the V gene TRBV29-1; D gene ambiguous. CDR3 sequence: CSVGLGAPNYGYTF. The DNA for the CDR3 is TGCAGCGTTGGTTTAGGCGCACCGAACTATGGCTACACCTTC.